A single sample gave rise to the 2 T cell receptor beta chains below, sequenced in a study of cytotoxic CD8 clonotypes in ibrutinib-treated CLL. The data were produced by immunoSEQ multiplex PCR, yet TCRdb's version contains in-frame clones alone and is incomplete. The sample has about 22,000 clones, around 74% seen once. Source: PBMCs, taken before ibrutinib treatment. These receptors came from a human donor with chronic lymphocytic leukemia.

The V call is TRBV20-1, the J call TRBJ1-2; D is unclear. Deletions cut 6 bases from V and 10 bases from J, with 6 bases between. CDR1 is DFQATT, CDR2 SNEGSKA, per germline (reference sequence). The CDR3 covers 8 residues. The chain's CDR3 is CSANTYTF. The CDR3 nucleotides read TGCAGTGCAAACACCTACACCTTC.

The rearrangement links TRBV2 to TRBJ2-3, with a tentative D call TRBD2 (6 bases). Between the trimmed V and J ends, which lost 5 bases and 5 bases, there was a span of 11 bases. Germline V gives CDR1 SNHLY, CDR2 FYNNEI. This CDR3 has 13 amino acids. The CDR3 here is CASSWDLGDTQYF. In nucleotides, the CDR3 is TGTGCCAGCAGTTGGGACTTGGGAGATACGCAGTATTTT.